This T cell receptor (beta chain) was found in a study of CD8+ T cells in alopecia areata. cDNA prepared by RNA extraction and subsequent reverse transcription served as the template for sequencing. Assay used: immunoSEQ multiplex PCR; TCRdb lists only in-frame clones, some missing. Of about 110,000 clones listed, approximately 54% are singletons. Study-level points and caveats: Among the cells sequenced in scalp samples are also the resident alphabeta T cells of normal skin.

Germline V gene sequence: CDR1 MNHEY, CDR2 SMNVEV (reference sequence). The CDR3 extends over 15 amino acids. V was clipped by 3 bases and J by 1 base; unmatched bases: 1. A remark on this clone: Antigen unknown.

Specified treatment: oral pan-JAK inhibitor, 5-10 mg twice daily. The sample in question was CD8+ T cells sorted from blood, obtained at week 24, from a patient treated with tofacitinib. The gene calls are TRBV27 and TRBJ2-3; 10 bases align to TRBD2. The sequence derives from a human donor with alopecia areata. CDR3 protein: CASSFGTSGTDTQYF. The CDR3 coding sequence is TGTGCCAGCAGTTTCGGGACTAGCGGCACAGATACGCAGTATTTT.